This is a list of T cell receptor beta chains from one sample in a study of blood T cell repertoires in COVID-19. TCRdb keeps only in-frame clones here, not all; method: immunoSEQ multiplex PCR. The sample has a few hundred thousand clones, over 75% seen once. Source material: PBMCs or T cells enriched from blood (not recorded which). The receptors were gathered from a man younger than 35 who had recovered from COVID-19. The CDR3 runs from the conserved cysteine through the conserved F or W. D genes are given only for firm matches. A row's size may be missing; if present it is once, few, many or a size class.

J	V	size	D	CDR3	DNA
TRBJ1-1	TRBV3-1/TRBV3-2	NA	TRBD1	CASSLTTGGAIRAFF	TGTGCCAGCAGCCTTACGACAGGGGGCGCGATCAGAGCTTTCTTT
TRBJ1-2	TRBV30	NA	NA	CALGGSGEIYGYTF	TGTGCCCTGGGAGGGTCAGGGGAAATATATGGCTACACCTTC
TRBJ2-1	TRBV9	once	TRBD2	CASSPPGRGNEQFF	TGTGCCAGCAGCCCTCCCGGGAGGGGCAATGAGCAGTTCTTC
TRBJ1-1	TRBV18	NA	NA	CASSIAQSRGDTEAFF	TGTGCCAGCTCAATCGCACAGTCACGGGGGGACACTGAAGCTTTCTTT
TRBJ1-2	TRBV7-9	NA	NA	CASSLGQGYGYTF	TGTGCCAGCAGCTTAGGGCAGGGATATGGCTACACCTTC
TRBJ2-6	TRBV9	NA	NA	CASSGGTDSGANVLTF	TGTGCCAGCAGCGGCGGGACAGACTCTGGGGCCAACGTCCTGACTTTC
TRBJ1-1	TRBV28	once	NA	CASSLTQNTEAFF	TGTGCCAGCAGTTTGACTCAAAACACTGAAGCTTTCTTT
TRBJ1-5	TRBV6-5	NA	NA	CASSQRPGGNQPQHF	TGTGCCAGCAGTCAAAGGCCAGGGGGCAATCAGCCCCAGCATTTT
TRBJ2-1	TRBV4-1	NA	TRBD2	CASSQLEAGGVDEQFF	TGCGCCAGCAGCCAATTAGAAGCGGGAGGGGTAGATGAGCAGTTCTTC
TRBJ2-7	TRBV9	NA	NA	CASSPTQQAFFGQYF	TGTGCCAGCAGCCCGACGCAACAGGCCTTCTTCGGGCAGTACTTC
TRBJ1-4	TRBV7-9	NA	TRBD1	CASSSEWTGGYEKLFF	TGTGCCAGCAGCTCGGAGTGGACAGGGGGCTATGAAAAACTGTTTTTT
TRBJ1-1	TRBV19	NA	NA	CASSILDTNTEAFF	TGTGCCAGTAGTATTCTTGACACGAACACTGAAGCTTTCTTT
TRBJ2-7	TRBV4-1	NA	TRBD2	CASSPKRTSGTYYEQYF	TGCGCCAGCAGCCCCAAAAGGACTAGCGGAACCTACTACGAGCAGTACTTC
TRBJ1-1	TRBV29-1	NA	TRBD1	CSAMTGGGTEAFF	TGCAGCGCCATGACAGGGGGCGGAACTGAAGCTTTCTTT
TRBJ1-1	TRBV28	NA	NA	CASLDRSLMNTEAFF	TGTGCCAGCCTCGACAGGTCCCTCATGAACACTGAAGCTTTCTTT
TRBJ2-3	TRBV12-3/TRBV12-4	NA	NA	CASRERRAQYF	TGTGCCAGCAGAGAGAGACGGGCGCAGTATTTT
TRBJ1-5	TRBV25-1	NA	TRBD1	CASRDTGGEGQPQHF	TGTGCCAGCAGGGATACAGGGGGCGAGGGTCAGCCCCAGCATTTT
TRBJ1-5	TRBV2	NA	NA	CASSADSLIQPQHF	TGTGCCAGCAGCGCTGACAGTCTTATTCAGCCCCAGCATTTT
TRBJ1-2	TRBV5-6	NA	TRBD1	CASSLDRGYYGYTF	TGTGCCAGCAGCTTGGACAGGGGGTACTATGGCTACACCTTC
TRBJ2-7	TRBV7-8	once	NA	CASSLVASAYEQYF	TGTGCCAGCAGCTTAGTTGCTAGCGCCTACGAGCAGTACTTC
TRBJ1-5	TRBV7-8	NA	NA	CASSEGVSRNQPQHF	TGTGCCAGCAGCGAGGGAGTGTCCAGGAATCAGCCCCAGCATTTT
TRBJ1-5	TRBV7-8	NA	TRBD1	CASSLGAGGDQPQHF	TGTGCCAGCAGCTTGGGTGCAGGGGGCGATCAGCCCCAGCATTTT
TRBJ1-4	TRBV21-1	NA	NA	CASSRLDRLNEKLFF	TGTGCCAGCAGCCGCCTGGACAGGCTAAATGAAAAACTGTTTTTT
TRBJ1-1	TRBV5-1	NA	TRBD1	CASSLQGQGTATEAFF	TGCGCCAGCAGCTTACAGGGACAGGGTACCGCCACTGAAGCTTTCTTT
TRBJ1-2	TRBV5-1	NA	TRBD1	CASSLGDSPLYGYTF	TGCGCCAGCAGCTTGGGGGACAGTCCTTTATATGGCTACACCTTC
TRBJ1-1	TRBV19	NA	TRBD1	CASSNRGRLEAFF	TGTGCCAGTAGTAACAGGGGGCGCCTTGAAGCTTTCTTT
TRBJ2-1	TRBV18	NA	NA	CASSHGLETYNEQFF	TGTGCCAGCTCCCACGGACTGGAAACCTACAATGAGCAGTTCTTC
TRBJ2-5	TRBV19	NA	NA	CASSISRAGRPETQYF	TGTGCCAGTAGTATTTCGAGGGCGGGACGGCCGGAGACCCAGTACTTC
TRBJ2-7	TRBV6-6	NA	TRBD1	CASSPDPRDRGRFVNEQYF	TGTGCCAGCAGTCCGGACCCCCGGGACAGGGGGCGCTTCGTAAACGAGCAGTACTTC
TRBJ2-1	TRBV28	NA	NA	CASSPSPRGQFF	TGTGCCAGCAGTCCAAGTCCTAGAGGGCAGTTCTTC
TRBJ1-1	TRBV12-3/TRBV12-4	NA	NA	CASSLKGGTEAFF	TGTGCCAGCAGTTTGAAGGGAGGAACTGAAGCTTTCTTT
TRBJ1-2	TRBV20-1	NA	NA	CSRDSNYGYTF	TGCAGTCGCGACAGTAACTATGGCTACACCTTC
TRBJ1-2	TRBV9	NA	TRBD1	CASSFGQGTVGGYTF	TGTGCCAGCAGCTTCGGACAGGGAACTGTAGGCGGCTACACCTTC
TRBJ1-5	TRBV24-1	NA	TRBD1	CATSTTGVKANQPQHF	TGTGCCACGAGTACTACAGGGGTAAAGGCCAATCAGCCCCAGCATTTT
TRBJ1-1	TRBV28	NA	NA	CASRVLGGEAFF	TGTGCCAGCAGGGTGTTAGGCGGCGAAGCTTTCTTT
TRBJ1-2	TRBV14	few	NA	CASSHRVTGFGYTF	TGTGCCAGCAGCCACAGGGTGACTGGTTTTGGCTACACCTTC
TRBJ1-5	TRBV7-9	NA	NA	CASSLLPQAGGPQHF	TGTGCCAGCAGCTTACTCCCACAGGCAGGCGGGCCCCAGCATTTT
TRBJ1-1	TRBV18	few	NA	CASSPRQPEAFF	TGTGCCAGCTCACCTCGACAGCCTGAAGCTTTCTTT
TRBJ1-5	TRBV15	NA	TRBD1	CATSRAGGAGNQPQHF	TGTGCCACCAGCAGGGCAGGGGGCGCGGGCAATCAGCCCCAGCATTTT
TRBJ2-7	TRBV12-3/TRBV12-4	NA	NA	CASSSGQRYEQYF	TGTGCCAGCAGTTCGGGACAACGCTACGAGCAGTACTTC
TRBJ1-2	TRBV2	NA	TRBD1	CASSGMTGWRNGYTF	TGTGCCAGCAGTGGAATGACAGGGTGGAGGAATGGCTACACCTTC
TRBJ2-1	TRBV27	NA	TRBD1	CASSTGTGSYNEQFF	TGTGCCAGCAGTACCGGGACAGGATCCTACAATGAGCAGTTCTTC
TRBJ2-5	TRBV7-7	NA	TRBD2	CASSHGLAGGEETQYF	TGTGCCAGCAGCCACGGACTAGCGGGGGGCGAAGAGACCCAGTACTTC
TRBJ2-7	TRBV28	NA	NA	CASGEQIGSYEQYF	TGTGCCAGCGGGGAGCAAATCGGCTCCTACGAGCAGTACTTC
TRBJ1-5	TRBV5-6	NA	NA	CASSLQGWMGNQPQHF	TGTGCCAGCAGTCTACAGGGATGGATGGGCAATCAGCCCCAGCATTTT
TRBJ2-5	TRBV24-1	NA	TRBD1	CATSPGQGETQYF	TGTGCCACCAGTCCCGGACAGGGGGAGACCCAGTACTTC
TRBJ2-7	TRBV10-3	NA	TRBD2	CAISRTSGTNTREQYF	TGTGCCATCAGCCGGACTAGCGGGACTAATACCCGCGAGCAGTACTTC
TRBJ2-5	TRBV28	NA	NA	CASSLGTTQETQYF	TGTGCCAGCAGCCTCGGTACTACCCAAGAGACCCAGTACTTC
TRBJ2-1	TRBV18	NA	NA	CASSPPHSYNEQFF	TGTGCCAGCTCACCACCACACTCCTACAATGAGCAGTTCTTC
TRBJ1-2	TRBV5-1	NA	NA	CASSIGGDGGGYTF	TGCGCCAGCAGCATTGGGGGGGATGGAGGTGGCTACACCTTC
TRBJ1-6	TRBV5-1	NA	NA	CASSLDRENSPLHF	TGCGCCAGCAGCTTGGACAGGGAGAATTCACCCCTCCACTTT
TRBJ2-1	TRBV27	NA	NA	CASSLSEVGKGIF	NA
TRBJ2-7	TRBV5-1	NA	NA	CASSPGLSSYEQYF	TGCGCCAGCAGCCCCGGACTTAGCTCCTACGAGCAGTACTTC